The 31 T cell receptor beta chains presented below share a single source sample, sequenced in a study of cytomegalovirus exposure and HLA in healthy donors. The PCR employed 60 Vbeta primers together with 13 Jbeta primers. Assay: immunoSEQ multiplex PCR; the TCRdb copy retains only in-frame clones and omits some. The sample holds about 150,000 clones, 80% seen once. Sequenced: PBMCs. The origin of the receptors is a male donor in good health and CMV-seronegative.

The CDR3 loop reads CASSSGQGHADTQYF. CDR3 nucleotides: TGTGCCAGCAGCTCAGGACAGGGGCATGCAGATACGCAGTATTTT. The chain combines TRBV5-8 with TRBJ2-3, with 9 bases aligning to TRBD1. CDR3 length: 15 residues. The germline CDR1 and CDR2 sequences are SGHTS and YDEGEE. With 3 bases clipped from V and 4 bases from J, the junction kept 6 bases outside the gene matches.

This chain connects TRBV25-1 to TRBJ1-4; a possible D gene is TRBD1 (6 bases). Trimming removed 4 bases from V and 6 bases from J, with 9 bases in between. There are 13 residues in the CDR3. CDR1 and CDR2 from the germline V gene are MGHDK and SYGVNS. Written as DNA, the CDR3 is TGTGCCAGCAGTGCACAGGGTTATGAAAAACTGTTTTTT. Translation gives CASSAQGYEKLFF. Supplemented by reference TRBV25-1 and TRBJ1-4, the full variable domain reads EADIYQTPRYLVIGTGKKITLECSQTMGHDKMYWYQQDPGMELHLIHYSYGVNSTEKGDLSSESTVSRIRTEHFPLTLESARPSHTSQYLCASSAQGYEKLFFGSGTQLSVL.

The J gene is TRBJ1-1, the V gene TRBV19; D ambiguous. The germline CDR1 and CDR2 sequences are LNHDA and SQIVND (reference sequence). Trimming cost V 6 bases and J 1 base, with 9 bases left between them. The CDR3 totals 13 residues. The CDR3 loop reads CASSPGRNTEAFF. CDR3 coding DNA: TGTGCCAGTAGCCCGGGGAGGAACACTGAAGCTTTCTTT. Drawing the rest from reference TRBV19 and TRBJ1-1, the complete variable domain is DGGITQSPKYLFRKEGQNVTLSCEQNLNHDAMYWYRQDPGQGLRLIYYSQIVNDFQKGDIAEGYSVSREKKESFPLTVTSAQKNPTAFYLCASSPGRNTEAFFGQGTRLTVV.

J is TRBJ1-4 and V is TRBV7-2; D is uncertain. Germline assignment: CDR1 SGHTA and CDR2 FQGNSA. The CDR3 spans 12 residues. Deletions cut 4 bases from V and 6 bases from J, with 6 bases between. The CDR3 here is CASSSPYEKLFF. In nucleotides, the CDR3 is TGTGCCAGCAGCTCCCCGTATGAAAAACTGTTTTTT.

The CDR3 here is CASSLGGTEEKLFF. For the CDR3, the DNA is TGCGCCAGCAGCTTGGGTGGGACAGAAGAAAAACTGTTTTTT. This chain links TRBV5-1 with TRBJ1-4, with 7 bases fitting TRBD1. V shed 0 bases, J shed 8 bases, and the junction held 4 bases outside the gene matches. The CDR3 totals 14 residues. Germline V gene lookup returns CDR1 SGHRS and CDR2 YFSETQ.

The chain is built from TRBV27 and TRBJ2-7; the D gene is possibly TRBD1 (6 bases). CDR1 is MNHEY, CDR2 SMNVEV, per germline (reference sequence). This CDR3 is 14 amino acids long. V was pared by 5 bases and J by 0 bases, with 11 bases between. The CDR3 spells CASSPGQSSYEQYF. CDR3 DNA: TGTGCCAGCAGTCCCGGACAGAGCTCCTACGAGCAGTACTTC.

In this sample, this clone turned up once. This chain links TRBV11-2 with TRBJ2-1; tentative D call: TRBD2 (6 bases). The CDR3 covers 15 residues. Germline V gene lookup returns CDR1 SGHAT and CDR2 FQNNGV. V was pared by 5 bases and J by 6 bases, with 17 bases between. CDR3 DNA sequence: TGTGCCAGCAGCCCCAGGGACTTTCTCACCAATGAGCAGTTCTTC. It is translated as CASSPRDFLTNEQFF.

The J gene is TRBJ1-5, the V gene TRBV25-1, with D unresolved. The germline CDR1 and CDR2 sequences are MGHDK and SYGVNS. The V and J ends lost 4 bases and 4 bases respectively, with 11 bases between them. This CDR3 has 14 amino acids. The chain's CDR3 is CASSGPGPNQPQHF. The DNA for the CDR3 is TGTGCCAGCAGTGGACCGGGTCCAAATCAGCCCCAGCATTTT.

The chain recombines TRBV9 with TRBJ2-7; the match to TRBD1 covers 9 bases. Germline lookup yields CDR1 SGDLS and CDR2 YYNGEE. This CDR3 region has 16 residues. Trimming cost V 3 bases and J 3 bases; bases outside gene matches: 10. The DNA of the CDR3 is TGTGCCAGCAGCGCAACCACGGGGACAGGGATCTACGAGCAGTACTTC. Protein product: CASSATTGTGIYEQYF.

The chain combines TRBV6-1 with TRBJ1-4; D is uncertain. This CDR3 has 14 amino acids. The germline gives CDR1 MNHNS, CDR2 SASEGT. Trimming left V 6 bases short and J 5 bases short, with 13 bases between. CDR3 sequence reads: CASRSPVANEKLFF. CDR3 in DNA: TGTGCCAGCAGGAGCCCGGTTGCGAATGAAAAACTGTTTTTT.

This clone has more than one count but fewer than ten. The genes are TRBV5-6 and TRBJ1-1, with D unclear. CDR3 length: 12 amino acids. Germline V gives CDR1 SGHDT, CDR2 YYEEEE. Trimming removed 2 bases at V and 5 bases at J, with 7 bases between. The CDR3 loop is CASSFRRTEAFF. The CDR3, as DNA: TGTGCCAGCAGCTTCCGGCGGACTGAAGCTTTCTTT.

The chain couples TRBV7-8 to TRBJ1-2; a weak D match, TRBD1 (6 bases). The CDR3 consists of 14 residues. The ends were cut back, 5 bases at V and 4 bases at J, with 14 bases in the middle. CDR1 is SGHVS, CDR2 FQNEAQ, per germline. CDR3 loop: CASSRTGSTYGYTF. In DNA form, the CDR3 reads TGTGCCAGCAGCCGAACAGGGTCTACCTATGGCTACACCTTC.

CDR3 sequence: CASSYRVGSDTEAFF. The CDR3 nucleotides are TGTGCCAGCAGCTACAGGGTTGGGTCCGACACTGAAGCTTTCTTT. The J gene is TRBJ1-1, the V gene TRBV6-1; tentative D call: TRBD1 (6 bases). Trimming removed 6 bases from V and 3 bases from J, with 17 bases in between. Germline lookup yields CDR1 MNHNS and CDR2 SASEGT. The CDR3 has 15 amino acids.

This clone has just one count. This sequence joins TRBV30 and TRBJ1-3; weak D call: TRBD1 (5 bases). There are 14 residues in the CDR3. Germline V lookup: CDR1 GTSNPN, CDR2 SVGIG (reference sequence). Trimming cost V 3 bases and J 0 bases, with 9 bases left between them. The CDR3 DNA follows: TGTGCCTGGAGGGACACCAGCTCTGGAAACACCATATATTTT. It codes for CAWRDTSSGNTIYF.

The sample holds one count of this clone. The chain uses TRBV5-1 and TRBJ2-1, with D possibly being TRBD2 (6 bases). The V end was cut by 4 bases, the J end by 3 bases, with 20 bases between. CDR3 length equals 17 residues. Per the germline V gene, CDR1 is SGHRS and CDR2 is YFSETQ. The CDR3, as DNA: TGCGCCAGCAGCAAGACTAGGGGTTTGGGGAACTACAATGAGCAGTTCTTC. Translated: CASSKTRGLGNYNEQFF.

The chain combines TRBV7-8 with TRBJ2-6; TRBD1 aligns across 7 bases. V lost 5 bases and J lost 1; bases outside the gene matches: 8. This CDR3 has 17 residues. Germline V gene lookup returns CDR1 SGHVS and CDR2 FQNEAQ. The DNA for the CDR3 is TGTGCCAGCAGCCTACAGGGGTTGGTATCTGGGGCCAACGTCCTGACTTTC. It codes for CASSLQGLVSGANVLTF.

This clone was seen only a few times. V is TRBV6-6 and J is TRBJ1-2; D possibly corresponds to TRBD1 (5 bases). The CDR3 covers 13 residues. Trimming removed 4 bases at V and 4 bases at J, with 10 bases between. CDR1 and CDR2 (germline): MNHNY, SVGAGI (reference sequence). CDR3 in amino acids: CASSFREGYGYTF. The CDR3 coding sequence is TGTGCCAGCAGTTTCAGGGAGGGCTATGGCTACACCTTC.

The J gene is TRBJ2-3, the V gene TRBV19; TRBD2 is a possible D gene (7 bases). Trimming removed 0 bases at V and 4 bases at J, with 14 bases between. The CDR3 is 16 residues long. The germline CDR1 and CDR2 sequences are LNHDA and SQIVND (reference sequence). CDR3 DNA: TGTGCCAGTAGTATAGAGAACAGGGAGGGGGCAGATACGCAGTATTTT. It is translated as CASSIENREGADTQYF.

This rearrangement joins TRBV10-3 to TRBJ1-3; TRBD1 matches at 9 bases. The length of the CDR3 is 16 residues. Per the germline V gene, CDR1 is ENHRY and CDR2 is SYGVKD. The J segment lost 2 bases and the V segment lost 6 bases, leaving 8 bases of the junction unmatched. The CDR3 loop is CAISPGQGSAGNTIYF. DNA of the CDR3: TGTGCCATCAGCCCGGGACAGGGTTCTGCTGGAAACACCATATATTTT.

Points on this clone: Other DNA sequences from this sample encode an identical CDR3 as well. V is TRBV5-1 and J is TRBJ1-2, with 7 bases matching TRBD1. V dropped 4 bases and J dropped 0; count of bases not matched to a gene: 3. Germline-derived CDR1 and CDR2 are SGHRS and YFSETQ. The CDR3 is made up of 14 amino acids. The CDR3 DNA reads TGCGCCAGCAGCACCGGGACAGCTAACTATGGCTACACCTTC. It is translated as CASSTGTANYGYTF.

This clone occurred a few times. The chain couples TRBV9 to TRBJ2-3; 9 nucleotides match TRBD2. J lost 5 bases, V lost 0 bases, and 7 bases had no gene match. Germline V gives CDR1 SGDLS, CDR2 YYNGEE. The CDR3 is 16 amino acids. As DNA, the CDR3 is TGTGCCAGCAGCGTAGACGCGGCGGGGGGGCGAGATACGCAGTATTTT. It yields the protein CASSVDAAGGRDTQYF.

This clone was counted only a few times. The V gene is TRBV7-9, the J gene TRBJ2-1; D perhaps matches TRBD1 (5 bases). The CDR3 extends over 15 amino acids. Trimming pared 4 bases from V and 9 bases from J, leaving 19 bases between. Germline CDR1 reads SEHNR; CDR2 reads FQNEAQ (reference sequence). CDR3 in amino acids: CASSYMGLPQSEQFF. In DNA, the CDR3 is TGTGCCAGCAGCTACATGGGGCTACCCCAGAGTGAGCAGTTCTTC.

This clone is a singleton in its sample. This chain links TRBV6-1 with TRBJ1-1, with TRBD1 matching over 7 bases. This CDR3 spans 14 amino acids. J lost 3 bases, V lost 5 bases, and 6 bases had no gene match. Germline V gene data show CDR1 as MNHNS and CDR2 as SASEGT. CDR3 in DNA: TGTGCCAGCAGTACCAACAGGGGTGACACTGAAGCTTTCTTT. It specifies CASSTNRGDTEAFF.

This rearrangement joins TRBV5-1 to TRBJ2-7; TRBD1 matches 9 bases. Germline V lookup: CDR1 SGHRS, CDR2 YFSETQ. This CDR3 comprises 17 residues. After removal of 4 bases from V and 6 bases from J, the junction contained 17 bases not matched to a gene. This CDR3 is CASSGGPGQGILSEQYF. For the CDR3, the DNA is TGCGCCAGCAGCGGCGGGCCAGGACAGGGGATTCTTAGCGAGCAGTACTTC.

This clone occurred a few times. The gene calls are TRBV29-1 and TRBJ2-5, with D perhaps matching TRBD1 (6 bases). CDR3 length equals 14 residues. Germline-derived CDR1 and CDR2 are SQVTM and ANQGSEA. V lost 3 bases and J lost 1, with 12 bases in between. As DNA, the CDR3 is TGCAGCGTTGATGAGACAGGAGTCCAAGAGACCCAGTACTTC. This gives the protein CSVDETGVQETQYF. Based on the CDR3 plus reference TRBV29-1 and TRBJ2-5, the full variable domain is SAVISQKPSRDICQRGTSLTIQCQVDSQVTMMFWYRQQPGQSLTLIATANQGSEATYESGFVIDKFPISRPNLTFSTLTVSNMSPEDSSIYLCSVDETGVQETQYFGPGTRLLVL.

The rearrangement joins TRBV28 to TRBJ2-7; D is uncertain. The CDR3 totals 11 residues. Germline V gene sequence: CDR1 MDHEN, CDR2 SYDVKM. The V and J ends lost 6 bases and 4 bases respectively, with 7 bases between them. As DNA, the CDR3 is TGTGCCAGCAGCCTCAGATACGAGCAGTACTTC. Translated, it gives CASSLRYEQYF.

The V gene is TRBV5-6, the J gene TRBJ2-5; D is possibly TRBD2 (6 bases). In germline, CDR1 is SGHDT, CDR2 YYEEEE. The CDR3 covers 13 residues. The ends were cut back, 5 bases at V and 7 bases at J, with 15 bases in the middle. The CDR3 sequence: CASSRKSGWTQYF. CDR3 DNA: TGTGCCAGCAGTCGGAAAAGCGGGTGGACCCAGTACTTC.

The CDR3 region has the DNA TGTGCCAGCAGCATTGGACAGCAAACTAATGAAAAACTGTTTTTT. Protein: CASSIGQQTNEKLFF. The V call is TRBV7-9, the J call TRBJ1-4; a possible D gene is TRBD1 (6 bases). The V end was cut by 5 bases, the J end by 1 base, with 11 bases between. CDR1 is SEHNR, CDR2 FQNEAQ, per germline (reference sequence). The CDR3 covers 15 residues.

V is TRBV30 and J is TRBJ1-2, with D hard to call. Germline lookup yields CDR1 GTSNPN and CDR2 SVGIG (reference sequence). The CDR3 runs to 13 residues. The germline V and J ends were trimmed by 1 base and 2 bases, with 8 bases remaining between them. CDR3 nucleotide sequence: TGTGCCTGGAGTGCGGGAGCAAACTATGGCTACACCTTC. Protein sequence: CAWSAGANYGYTF.

This sequence joins TRBV5-4 and TRBJ2-1, with D perhaps TRBD2 (7 bases). The V end lost 4 bases, the J end lost 0 bases, and 14 bases lay between the germline ends. CDR1 SGHNT and CDR2 YYREEE come from the germline V gene (reference sequence). The CDR3 is 16 amino acids. This CDR3 reads CASSPRGRSSYNEQFF. DNA of the CDR3: TGTGCCAGCAGCCCGCGGGGGCGAAGCTCCTACAATGAGCAGTTCTTC.

The V call is TRBV6-5, the J call TRBJ2-5, with TRBD2 matching over 9 bases. The CDR3 has 16 residues. CDR1 and CDR2 from the germline V gene are MNHEY and SVGAGI. V shed 2 bases, J shed 5 bases, and the junction held 9 bases outside the gene matches. Written as DNA, the CDR3 is TGTGCCAGCAGTTACGGGGCGGGGGGGCTTTTGGAGACCCAGTACTTC. Its protein product is CASSYGAGGLLETQYF.